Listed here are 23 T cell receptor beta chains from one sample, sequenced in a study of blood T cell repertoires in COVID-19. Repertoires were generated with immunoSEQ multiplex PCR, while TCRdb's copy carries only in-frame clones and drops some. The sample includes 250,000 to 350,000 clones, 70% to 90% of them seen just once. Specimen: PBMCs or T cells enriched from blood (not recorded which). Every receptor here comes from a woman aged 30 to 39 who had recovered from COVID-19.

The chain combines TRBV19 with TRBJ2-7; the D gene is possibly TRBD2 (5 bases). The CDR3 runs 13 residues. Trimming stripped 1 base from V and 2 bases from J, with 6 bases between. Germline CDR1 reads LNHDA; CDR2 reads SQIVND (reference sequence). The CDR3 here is CASSIGETYEQYF. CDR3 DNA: TGTGCCAGTAGTATAGGGGAGACCTACGAGCAGTACTTC. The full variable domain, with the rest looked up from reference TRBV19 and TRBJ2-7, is DGGITQSPKYLFRKEGQNVTLSCEQNLNHDAMYWYRQDPGQGLRLIYYSQIVNDFQKGDIAEGYSVSREKKESFPLTVTSAQKNPTAFYLCASSIGETYEQYFGPGTRLTVT.

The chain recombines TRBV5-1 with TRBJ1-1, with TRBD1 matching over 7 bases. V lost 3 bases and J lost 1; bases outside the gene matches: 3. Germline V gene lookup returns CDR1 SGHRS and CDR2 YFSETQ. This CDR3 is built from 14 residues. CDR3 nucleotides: TGCGCCAGCAGCTCCCGGACAGGGAACACTGAAGCTTTCTTT. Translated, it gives CASSSRTGNTEAFF.

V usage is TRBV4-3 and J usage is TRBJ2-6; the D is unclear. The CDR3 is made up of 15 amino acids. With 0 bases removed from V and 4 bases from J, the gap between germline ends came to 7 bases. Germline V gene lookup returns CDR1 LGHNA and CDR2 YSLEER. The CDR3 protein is CASSQDYRGANVLTF. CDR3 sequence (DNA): TGCGCCAGCAGCCAAGATTATCGGGGGGCCAACGTCCTGACTTTC.

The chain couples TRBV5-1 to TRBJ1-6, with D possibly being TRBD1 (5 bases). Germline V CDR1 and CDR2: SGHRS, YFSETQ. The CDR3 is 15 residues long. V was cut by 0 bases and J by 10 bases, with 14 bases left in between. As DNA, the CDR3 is TGCGCCAGCAGCTTGGTTTCAGGGTCATTATCACCCCTCCACTTT. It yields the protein CASSLVSGSLSPLHF.

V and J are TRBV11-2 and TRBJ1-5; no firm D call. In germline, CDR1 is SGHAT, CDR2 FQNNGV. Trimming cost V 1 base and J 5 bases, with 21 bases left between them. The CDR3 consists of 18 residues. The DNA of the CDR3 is TGTGCCAGCAGCTTAGTTCTTCGCCCTCTCACTATATATCAGCCCCAGCATTTT. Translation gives CASSLVLRPLTIYQPQHF.

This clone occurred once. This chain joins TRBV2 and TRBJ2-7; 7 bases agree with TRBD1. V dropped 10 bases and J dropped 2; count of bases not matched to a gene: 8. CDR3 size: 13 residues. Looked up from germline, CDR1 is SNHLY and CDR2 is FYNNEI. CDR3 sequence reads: CATRQGQAYEQYF. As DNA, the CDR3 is TGTGCCACCAGACAGGGTCAAGCCTACGAGCAGTACTTC.

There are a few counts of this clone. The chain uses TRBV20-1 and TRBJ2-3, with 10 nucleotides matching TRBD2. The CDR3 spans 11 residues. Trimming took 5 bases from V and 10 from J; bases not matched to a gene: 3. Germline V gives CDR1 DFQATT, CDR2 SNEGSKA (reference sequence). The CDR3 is CSAEAGGAQYF. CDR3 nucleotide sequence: TGCAGTGCTGAAGCGGGGGGGGCGCAGTATTTT.

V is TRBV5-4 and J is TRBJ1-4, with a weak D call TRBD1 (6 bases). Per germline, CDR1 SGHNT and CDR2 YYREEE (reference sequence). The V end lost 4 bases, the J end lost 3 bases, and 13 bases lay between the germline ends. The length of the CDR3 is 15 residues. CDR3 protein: CASSSPTGPNEKLFF. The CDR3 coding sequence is TGTGCCAGCAGCAGCCCAACAGGGCCTAATGAAAAACTGTTTTTT.

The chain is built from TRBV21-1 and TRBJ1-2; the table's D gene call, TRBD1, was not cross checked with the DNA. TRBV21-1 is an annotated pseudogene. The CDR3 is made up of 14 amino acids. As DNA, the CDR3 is TGTGCCAGCAGCAAGGGCGTTGGTGGCTATGGCTACACCTTC. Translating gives CASSKGVGGYGYTF.

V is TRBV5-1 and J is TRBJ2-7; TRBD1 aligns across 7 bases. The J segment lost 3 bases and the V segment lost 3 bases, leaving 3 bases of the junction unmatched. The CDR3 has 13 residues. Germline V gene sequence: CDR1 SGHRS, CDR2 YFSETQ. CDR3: CASSSRQGYEQYF. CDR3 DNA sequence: TGCGCCAGCAGCTCGCGACAGGGCTACGAGCAGTACTTC.

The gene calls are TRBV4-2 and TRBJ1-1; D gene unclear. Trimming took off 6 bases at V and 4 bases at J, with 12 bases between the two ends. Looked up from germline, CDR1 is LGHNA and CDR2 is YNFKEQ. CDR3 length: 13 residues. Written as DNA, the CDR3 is TGTGCCAGCAGTAAGGTGGAGATCACTGAAGCTTTCTTT. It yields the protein CASSKVEITEAFF.

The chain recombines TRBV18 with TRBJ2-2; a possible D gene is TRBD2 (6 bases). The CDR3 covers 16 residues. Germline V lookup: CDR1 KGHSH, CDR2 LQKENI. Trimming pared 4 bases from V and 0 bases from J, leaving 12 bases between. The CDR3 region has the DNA TGTGCCAGCTCACTGGACTACCCTACGAACACCGGGGAGCTGTTTTTT. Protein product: CASSLDYPTNTGELFF.

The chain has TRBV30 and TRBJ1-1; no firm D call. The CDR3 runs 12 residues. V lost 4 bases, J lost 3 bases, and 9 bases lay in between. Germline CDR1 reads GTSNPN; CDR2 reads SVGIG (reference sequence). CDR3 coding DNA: TGTGCCTGGAATCAAGTAGACACTGAAGCTTTCTTT. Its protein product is CAWNQVDTEAFF.

The CDR3 sequence: CASSQVRGQVNGYTF. CDR3 bases: TGTGCCAGCAGCCAAGTTAGGGGACAAGTAAATGGCTACACCTTC. V is TRBV6-6 and J is TRBJ1-2; D might be TRBD1 (6 bases). Germline lookup yields CDR1 MNHNY and CDR2 SVGAGI (reference sequence). V lost 6 bases, J lost 6 bases, and 20 bases lay in between. The CDR3 sequence is 15 residues long.

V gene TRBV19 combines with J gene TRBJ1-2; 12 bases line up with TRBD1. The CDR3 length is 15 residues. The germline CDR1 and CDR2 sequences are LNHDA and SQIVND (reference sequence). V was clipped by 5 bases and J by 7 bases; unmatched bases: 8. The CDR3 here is CASSLAPGQGAGYTF. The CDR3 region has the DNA TGTGCCAGTAGTCTAGCTCCGGGACAGGGGGCTGGCTACACCTTC.

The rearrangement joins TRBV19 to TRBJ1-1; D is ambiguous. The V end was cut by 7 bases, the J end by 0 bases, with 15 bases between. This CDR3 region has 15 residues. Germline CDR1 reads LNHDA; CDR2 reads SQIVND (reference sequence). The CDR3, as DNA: TGTGCCAGTACCCGAGCCCCTAAGATGAACACTGAAGCTTTCTTT. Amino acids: CASTRAPKMNTEAFF.

The CDR3 reads CASSLSAITLNSPLHF. CDR3 nucleotide sequence: TGCGCCAGCAGCTTGAGCGCAATTACCCTTAATTCACCCCTCCACTTT. This chain uses TRBV5-1 with TRBJ1-6; D unclear. Trimming removed 1 base at V and 6 bases at J, with 14 bases between. This CDR3 contains 16 residues. The germline gives CDR1 SGHRS, CDR2 YFSETQ.

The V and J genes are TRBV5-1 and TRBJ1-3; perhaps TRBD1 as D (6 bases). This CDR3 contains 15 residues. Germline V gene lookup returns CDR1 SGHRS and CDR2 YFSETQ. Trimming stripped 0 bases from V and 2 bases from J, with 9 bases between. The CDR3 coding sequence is TGCGCCAGCAGCTTGGAGGCAGGGGCTGGAAACACCATATATTTT. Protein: CASSLEAGAGNTIYF.

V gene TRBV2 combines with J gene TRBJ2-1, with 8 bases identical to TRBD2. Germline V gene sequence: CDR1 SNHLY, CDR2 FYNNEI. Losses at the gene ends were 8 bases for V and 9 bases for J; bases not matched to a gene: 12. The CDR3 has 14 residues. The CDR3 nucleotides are TGTGCCAGCCGGAGATTAGCGGGGCCCACTGAGCAGTTCTTC. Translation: CASRRLAGPTEQFF. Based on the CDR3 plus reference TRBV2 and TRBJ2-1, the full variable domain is EPEVTQTPSHQVTQMGQEVILRCVPISNHLYFYWYRQILGQKVEFLVSFYNNEISEKSEIFDDQFSVERPDGSNFTLKIRSTKLEDSAMYFCASRRLAGPTEQFFGPGTRLTVL.

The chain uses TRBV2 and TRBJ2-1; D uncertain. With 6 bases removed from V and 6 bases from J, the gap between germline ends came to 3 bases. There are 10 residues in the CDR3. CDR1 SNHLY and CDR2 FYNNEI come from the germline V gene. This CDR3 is CASRANEQFF. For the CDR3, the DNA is TGTGCCAGCAGGGCCAATGAGCAGTTCTTC.

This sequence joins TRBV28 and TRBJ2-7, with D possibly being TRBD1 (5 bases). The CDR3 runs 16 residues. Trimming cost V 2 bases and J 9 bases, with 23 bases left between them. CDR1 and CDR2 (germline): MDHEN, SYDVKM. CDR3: CASSLTSDPRRGGQYF. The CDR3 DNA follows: TGTGCCAGCAGTTTAACTTCGGACCCCCGAAGGGGTGGGCAGTACTTC.

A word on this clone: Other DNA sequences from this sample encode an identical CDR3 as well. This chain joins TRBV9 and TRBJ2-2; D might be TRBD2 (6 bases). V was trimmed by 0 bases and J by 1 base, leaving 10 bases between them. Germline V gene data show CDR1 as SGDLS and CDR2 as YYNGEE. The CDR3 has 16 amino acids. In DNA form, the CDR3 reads TGTGCCAGCAGCGTAGAGGCCGGGGGGAACACCGGGGAGCTGTTTTTT. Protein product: CASSVEAGGNTGELFF.

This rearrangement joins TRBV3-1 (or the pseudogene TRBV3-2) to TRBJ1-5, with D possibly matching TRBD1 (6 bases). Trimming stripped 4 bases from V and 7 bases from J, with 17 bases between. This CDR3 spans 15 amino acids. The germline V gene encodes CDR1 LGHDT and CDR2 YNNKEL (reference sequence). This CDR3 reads CASSPSGGLGQPQHF. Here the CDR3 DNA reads TGTGCCAGCAGCCCCAGCGGGGGCCTCGGGCAGCCCCAGCATTTT.